This T cell receptor (beta chain) was recovered during a study of T cell repertoires in cytomegalovirus infection. The wider study: Public TCR beta signatures marked donors with CMV infection and the matching HLA. Overall study findings and caveats: CMV-specific HLA-C-restricted TCR beta clonotypes dominated the ex vivo response.

Each CDR3 protein gets one entry after TCRdb re-called the reads with MiXCR. The sample lists approximately 180,000 distinct CDR3 sequences; approximately 17% were seen once. Many counts were recorded for this clonotype. Its antigen remains unknown. Per germline, CDR1 SGHTA and CDR2 FQGNSA. The CDR3 has 15 amino acids. Trimming at V came to 4 bases and at J to 2 bases, leaving 8 bases not matched to a gene. Specimen: CD8+ T cells from PBMCs. The V gene is TRBV7-2, the J gene TRBJ2-7, with 7 bases matching TRBD2. The receptor's source is a human donor in good health (CMV status not recorded). Some clones in this sample may be carry-over from other donors' samples. CDR3 sequence (DNA): TGTGCCAGCAGCTCTGGGTCCGGGACTACCTACGAGCAGTACTTC. This encodes CASSSGSGTTYEQYF.